This record looks at one T cell receptor beta chain sequence and its context. Antigen specificity is unknown. The sample comes from a study of shared clonotypes between healthy human individuals. Study-wide findings and caveats: Tissues were not sampled, only blood, and their repertoires likely differ.

Trimming took 1 base from V and 3 from J; bases not matched to a gene: 5. This CDR3 region has 17 residues. CDR1 and CDR2 from the germline V gene are SEHNR and FQNEAQ (reference sequence). Naivety among CD8 cells was defined by CD45RO negativity and positive CCR7 selection, thereby excluding terminally differentiated effector memory CD45RA+ cells. Sequencing was performed with immunoSEQ multiplex PCR; in TCRdb, only in-frame clones are kept and a portion is missing. The sample lists 800,000 or so clones; about 96% were seen once. The chain carries TRBV7-9 and TRBJ2-3, with TRBD2 matching over 12 bases. The TCR originated in a man aged 25-40 years in good health. The sample was naive CD8+ T cells sorted from blood. CDR3 DNA sequence: TGTGCCAGCAGCTTAGGACTAGCGGGAGACACGACAGATACGCAGTATTTT. It codes for CASSLGLAGDTTDTQYF.